This record looks at one T cell receptor (beta chain) sequence and its context. Sequencing used immunoSEQ multiplex PCR; TCRdb keeps in-frame clones, though not all of them. The sample includes 250,000 to 300,000 clones, about 88% of them seen just once. The sample originates from a study of blood T cell repertoires in COVID-19. V lost 3 bases and J lost 2, with 7 bases in between. Germline lookup yields CDR1 LNHNV and CDR2 YYDKDF (reference sequence). The CDR3 is made up of 14 amino acids. V and J are TRBV15 and TRBJ1-4; D not resolved. Sequenced material: peripheral blood. The receptor's source is a man younger than 30 with active or convalescent COVID-19. The CDR3 spells CATSRAGTNEKLFF. CDR3 DNA: TGTGCCACCAGCAGGGCGGGCACTAATGAAAAACTGTTTTTT.